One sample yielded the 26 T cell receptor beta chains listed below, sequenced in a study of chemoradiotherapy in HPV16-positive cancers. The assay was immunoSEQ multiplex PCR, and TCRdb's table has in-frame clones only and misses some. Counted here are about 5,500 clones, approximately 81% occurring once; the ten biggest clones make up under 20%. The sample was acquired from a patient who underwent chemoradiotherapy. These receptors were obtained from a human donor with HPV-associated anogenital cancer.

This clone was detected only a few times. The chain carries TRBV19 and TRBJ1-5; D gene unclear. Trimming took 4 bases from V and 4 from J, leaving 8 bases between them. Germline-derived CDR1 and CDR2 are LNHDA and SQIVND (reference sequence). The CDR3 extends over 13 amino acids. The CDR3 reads CASSTTHNQPQHF. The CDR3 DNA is TGTGCCAGTAGTACTACTCATAATCAGCCCCAGCATTTT. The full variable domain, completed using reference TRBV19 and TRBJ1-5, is DGGITQSPKYLFRKEGQNVTLSCEQNLNHDAMYWYRQDPGQGLRLIYYSQIVNDFQKGDIAEGYSVSREKKESFPLTVTSAQKNPTAFYLCASSTTHNQPQHFGDGTRLSIL.

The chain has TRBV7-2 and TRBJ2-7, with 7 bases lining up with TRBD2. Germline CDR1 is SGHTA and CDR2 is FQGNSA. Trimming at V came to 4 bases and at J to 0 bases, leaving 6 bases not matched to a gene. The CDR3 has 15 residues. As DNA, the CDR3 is TGTGCCAGCAGCTCTCGCGGGGGTAGCTCCTACGAGCAGTACTTC. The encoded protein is CASSSRGGSSYEQYF. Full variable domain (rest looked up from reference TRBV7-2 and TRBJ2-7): GAGVSQSPSNKVTEKGKDVELRCDPISGHTALYWYRQSLGQGLEFLIYFQGNSAPDKSGLPSDRFSAERTGGSVSTLTIQRTQQEDSAVYLCASSSRGGSSYEQYFGPGTRLTVT.

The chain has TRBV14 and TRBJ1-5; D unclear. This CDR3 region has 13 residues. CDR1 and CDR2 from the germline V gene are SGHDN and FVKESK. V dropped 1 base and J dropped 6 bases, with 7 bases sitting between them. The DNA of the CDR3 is TGTGCCAGCAGCCAAGGTAGTGCTCAGCCCCAGCATTTT. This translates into CASSQGSAQPQHF. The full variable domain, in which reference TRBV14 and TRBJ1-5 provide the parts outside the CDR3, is EAGVTQFPSHSVIEKGQTVTLRCDPISGHDNLYWYRRVMGKEIKFLLHFVKESKQDESGMPNNRFLAERTGGTYSTLKVQPAELEDSGVYFCASSQGSAQPQHFGDGTRLSIL.

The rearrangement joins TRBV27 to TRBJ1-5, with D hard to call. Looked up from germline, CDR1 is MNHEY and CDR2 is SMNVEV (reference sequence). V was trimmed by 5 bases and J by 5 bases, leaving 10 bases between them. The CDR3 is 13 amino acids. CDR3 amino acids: CASSLSTYQPQHF. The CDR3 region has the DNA TGTGCCAGCAGTCTGTCCACCTATCAGCCCCAGCATTTT.

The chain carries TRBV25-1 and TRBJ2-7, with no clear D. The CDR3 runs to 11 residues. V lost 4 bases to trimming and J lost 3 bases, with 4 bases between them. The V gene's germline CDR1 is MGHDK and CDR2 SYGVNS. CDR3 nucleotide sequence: TGTGCCAGCAGTGCGTTCTACGAGCAGTACTTC. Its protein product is CASSAFYEQYF.

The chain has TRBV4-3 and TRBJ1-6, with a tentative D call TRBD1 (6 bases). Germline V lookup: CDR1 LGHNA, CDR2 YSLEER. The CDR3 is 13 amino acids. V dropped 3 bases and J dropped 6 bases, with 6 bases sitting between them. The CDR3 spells CASSQDSNSPLHF. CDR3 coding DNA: TGCGCCAGCAGCCAGGACAGTAATTCACCCCTCCACTTT.

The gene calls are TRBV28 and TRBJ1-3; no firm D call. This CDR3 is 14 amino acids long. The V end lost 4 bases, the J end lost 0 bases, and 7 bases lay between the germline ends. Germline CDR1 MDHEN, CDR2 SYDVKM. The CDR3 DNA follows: TGTGCCAGCAGTTACGGGGACTCTGGAAACACCATATATTTT. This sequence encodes CASSYGDSGNTIYF.

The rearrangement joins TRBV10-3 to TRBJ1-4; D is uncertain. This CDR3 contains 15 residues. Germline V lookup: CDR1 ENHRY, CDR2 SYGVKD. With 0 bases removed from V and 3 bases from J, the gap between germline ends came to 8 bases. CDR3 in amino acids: CAISESLTSNEKLFF. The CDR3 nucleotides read TGTGCCATCAGTGAGTCGTTGACCTCTAATGAAAAACTGTTTTTT.

The CDR3 protein is CASSLVDRGNTEAFF. CDR3 DNA sequence: TGTGCCAGCAGCTTAGTCGACAGGGGCAACACTGAAGCTTTCTTT. The chain couples TRBV7-2 to TRBJ1-1, with 8 bases aligning to TRBD1. Germline values: CDR1 SGHTA, CDR2 FQGNSA. The length of the CDR3 is 15 residues. With 1 base clipped from V and 2 bases from J, the junction kept 3 bases outside the gene matches.

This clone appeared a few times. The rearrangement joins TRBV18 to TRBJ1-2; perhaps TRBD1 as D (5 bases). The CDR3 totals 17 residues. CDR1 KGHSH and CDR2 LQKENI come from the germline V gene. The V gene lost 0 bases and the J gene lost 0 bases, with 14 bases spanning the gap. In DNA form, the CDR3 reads TGTGCCAGCTCACCACCGGCAGGGAAACAAGCTAACTATGGCTACACCTTC. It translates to CASSPPAGKQANYGYTF.

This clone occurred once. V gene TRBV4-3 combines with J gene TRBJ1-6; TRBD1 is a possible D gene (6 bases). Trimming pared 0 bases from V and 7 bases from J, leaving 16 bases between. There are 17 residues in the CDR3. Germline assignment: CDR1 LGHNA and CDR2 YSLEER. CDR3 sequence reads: CASSQDYPTGPNSPLHF. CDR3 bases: TGCGCCAGCAGCCAAGATTACCCGACAGGCCCGAATTCACCCCTCCACTTT.

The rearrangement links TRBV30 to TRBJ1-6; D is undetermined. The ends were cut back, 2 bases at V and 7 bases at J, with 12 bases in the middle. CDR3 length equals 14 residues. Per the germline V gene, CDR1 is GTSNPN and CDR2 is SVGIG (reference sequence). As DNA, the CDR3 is TGTGCCTGGAGTTATGGTCTGGGAAATTCACCCCTCCACTTT. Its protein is CAWSYGLGNSPLHF.

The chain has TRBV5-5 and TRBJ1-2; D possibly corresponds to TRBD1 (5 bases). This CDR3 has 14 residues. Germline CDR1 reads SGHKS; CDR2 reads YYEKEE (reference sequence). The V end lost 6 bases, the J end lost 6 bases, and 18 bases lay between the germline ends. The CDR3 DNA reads TGTGCCAGCAACCGGGACCTAACCTCGGATGGCTACACCTTC. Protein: CASNRDLTSDGYTF.

CDR3 residues: CSAKTGAWEAFF. CDR3 in DNA: TGCAGCGCAAAGACAGGGGCCTGGGAAGCTTTCTTT. V gene TRBV29-1 combines with J gene TRBJ1-1, with TRBD1 identical over 8 bases. Germline trimming cut 7 bases from V and 8 bases from J; bases unmatched to any gene: 9. CDR1 SQVTM and CDR2 ANQGSEA come from the germline V gene. This CDR3 has 12 amino acids.

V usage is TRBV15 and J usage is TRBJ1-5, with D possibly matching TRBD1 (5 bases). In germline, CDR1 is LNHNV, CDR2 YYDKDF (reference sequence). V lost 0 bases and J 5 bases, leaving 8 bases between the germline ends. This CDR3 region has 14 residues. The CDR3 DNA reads TGTGCCACCAGCAGAGATATGGGGCATCAGCCCCAGCATTTT. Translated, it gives CATSRDMGHQPQHF.

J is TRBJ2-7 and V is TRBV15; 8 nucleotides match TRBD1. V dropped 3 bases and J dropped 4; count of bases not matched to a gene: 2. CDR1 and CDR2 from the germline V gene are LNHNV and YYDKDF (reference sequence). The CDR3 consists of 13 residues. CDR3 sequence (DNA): TGTGCCACCAGCAGTGACAGGGGTTACGAGCAGTACTTC. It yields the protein CATSSDRGYEQYF. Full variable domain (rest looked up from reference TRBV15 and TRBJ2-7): DAMVIQNPRYQVTQFGKPVTLSCSQTLNHNVMYWYQQKSSQAPKLLFHYYDKDFNNEADTPDNFQSRRPNTSFCFLDIRSPGLGDTAMYLCATSSDRGYEQYFGPGTRLTVT.

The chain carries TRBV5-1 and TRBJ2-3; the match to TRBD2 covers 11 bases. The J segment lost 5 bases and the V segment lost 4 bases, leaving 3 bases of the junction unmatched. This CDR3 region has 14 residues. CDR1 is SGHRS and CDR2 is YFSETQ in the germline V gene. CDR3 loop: CASSPGTSGDTQYF. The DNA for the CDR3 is TGCGCCAGCAGCCCTGGGACTAGCGGAGATACGCAGTATTTT.

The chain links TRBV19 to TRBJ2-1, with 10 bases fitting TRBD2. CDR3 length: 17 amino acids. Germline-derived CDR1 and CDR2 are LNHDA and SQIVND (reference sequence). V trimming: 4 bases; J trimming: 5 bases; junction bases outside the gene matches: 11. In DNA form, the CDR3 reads TGTGCCAGTAGTAGACCTAGCGGGAGCGGGGGGGACAATGAGCAGTTCTTC. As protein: CASSRPSGSGGDNEQFF.

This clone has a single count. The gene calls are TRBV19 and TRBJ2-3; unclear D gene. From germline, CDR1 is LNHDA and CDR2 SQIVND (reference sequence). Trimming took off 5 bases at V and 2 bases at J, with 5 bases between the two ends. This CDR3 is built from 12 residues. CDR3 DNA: TGTGCCAGTAGTGTGGACACAGATACGCAGTATTTT. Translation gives CASSVDTDTQYF.

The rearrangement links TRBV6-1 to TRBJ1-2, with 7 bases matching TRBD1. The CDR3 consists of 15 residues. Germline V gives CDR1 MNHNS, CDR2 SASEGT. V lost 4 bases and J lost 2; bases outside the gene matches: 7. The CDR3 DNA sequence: TGTGCCAGCAGTGCTCGACAGGGTTGGAACTATGGCTACACCTTC. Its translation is CASSARQGWNYGYTF.

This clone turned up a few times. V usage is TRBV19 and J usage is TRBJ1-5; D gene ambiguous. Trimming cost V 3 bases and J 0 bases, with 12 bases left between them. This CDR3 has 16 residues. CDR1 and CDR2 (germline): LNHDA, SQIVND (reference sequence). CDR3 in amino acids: CASSISHHRSNQPQHF. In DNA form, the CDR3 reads TGTGCCAGTAGTATTTCCCACCACCGTAGCAATCAGCCCCAGCATTTT.

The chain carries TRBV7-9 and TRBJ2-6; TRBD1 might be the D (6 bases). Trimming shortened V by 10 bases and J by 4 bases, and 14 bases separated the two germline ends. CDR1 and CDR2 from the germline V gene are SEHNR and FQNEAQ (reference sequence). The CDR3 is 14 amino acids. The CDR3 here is CATSTGYGANVLTF. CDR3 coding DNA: TGTGCCACCTCTACAGGGTACGGGGCCAACGTCCTGACTTTC.

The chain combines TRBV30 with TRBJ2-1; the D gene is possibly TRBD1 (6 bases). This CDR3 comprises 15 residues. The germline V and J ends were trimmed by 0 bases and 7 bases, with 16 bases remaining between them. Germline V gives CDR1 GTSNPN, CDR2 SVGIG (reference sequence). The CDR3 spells CAWSVPVGRGNEQFF. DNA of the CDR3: TGTGCCTGGAGTGTACCGGTGGGCAGGGGTAATGAGCAGTTCTTC.

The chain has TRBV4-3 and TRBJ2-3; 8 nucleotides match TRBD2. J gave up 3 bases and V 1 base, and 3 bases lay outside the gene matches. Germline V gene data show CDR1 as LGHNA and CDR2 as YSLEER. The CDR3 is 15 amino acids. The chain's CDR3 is CASSQVGGGTDTQYF. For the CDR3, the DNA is TGCGCCAGCAGCCAAGTTGGCGGGGGGACAGATACGCAGTATTTT.

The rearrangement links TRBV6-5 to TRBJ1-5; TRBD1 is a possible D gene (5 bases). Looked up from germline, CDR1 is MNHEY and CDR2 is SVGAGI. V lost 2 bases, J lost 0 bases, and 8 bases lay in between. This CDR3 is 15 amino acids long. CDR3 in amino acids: CASSYPRVSNQPQHF. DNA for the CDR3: TGTGCCAGCAGTTACCCCAGGGTTAGCAATCAGCCCCAGCATTTT.

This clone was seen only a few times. The CDR3 DNA follows: TGTGCCAGCAGTTACTCGTTGCCGAACACCGGGGAGCTGTTTTTT. It translates to CASSYSLPNTGELFF. The chain links TRBV6-5 to TRBJ2-2; the D is unclear. Trimming removed 0 bases from V and 0 bases from J, with 5 bases in between. Germline assignment: CDR1 MNHEY and CDR2 SVGAGI. The CDR3 consists of 15 residues.